This entry lists 32 T cell receptor beta chains sequenced from one sample in a study of regulatory T cells in long-lasting Graves disease. Stated time point: persistent/refractory GD, antithyroid drugs over 5 years with positive TRAb. From PBMCs, RNA was extracted and then used to make the TCR library. CDR3 regions were amplified by Arm-PCR using iRepertoire HTBI primers to build TCR beta libraries. TCRdb fed the multiplex PCR reads into MiXCR, producing one record per CDR3 protein. The data show hundreds of thousands of distinct CDR3 sequences, 22% seen once. The input for sequencing was peripheral blood mononuclear cells (PBMCs), taken when the disease was refractory, from a patient treated with antithyroid drugs. Receptors were obtained from a female donor with Graves disease.

About this clonotype: Germline and junction disagree at one end, which may indicate a read error. The chain recombines TRBV5-1 with TRBJ2-5; D possibly corresponds to TRBD1 (6 bases). CDR1 is SGHRS, CDR2 YFSETQ, per germline. The CDR3 has 16 residues. The chain's CDR3 is CASSLYRGQGEETRYF. CDR3 DNA sequence: TGCGCCAGCAGCTTGTACCGGGGACAAGGTGAAGAGACCCGGTACTTC.

As regards this clonotype: This may be a read error: a much more frequent sequence differs by one nucleotide. V gene TRBV12-5 combines with J gene TRBJ2-5; D perhaps matches TRBD2 (5 bases). With 5 bases removed from V and 0 bases from J, the gap between germline ends came to 10 bases. The CDR3 is 14 amino acids. CDR1 is LGHNT and CDR2 is FRNRAP in the germline V gene. CDR3 loop: CASGSGRYQETQYF. In nucleotides, the CDR3 is TGTGCTAGTGGTAGCGGACGGTACCAAGAGACCCAGTACTTC.

This clonotype was recorded a few times. The chain uses TRBV9 and TRBJ2-7; 9 bases are shared with TRBD2. Trimming took 4 bases from V and 3 from J; bases not matched to a gene: 8. CDR3 size: 15 residues. CDR1 is SGDLS, CDR2 YYNGEE, per germline. DNA of the CDR3: TGTGCCAGCAGCCCTCGACTAGCGGAATTCTACGAGCAGTACTTC. Translated: CASSPRLAEFYEQYF.

CDR3 region: CSAIDPGTSGRGRETQYF. In DNA form, the CDR3 reads TGCAGTGCTATAGACCCGGGGACTAGCGGGAGGGGGAGAGAGACCCAGTACTTC. The rearrangement links TRBV20-1 to TRBJ2-5; 16 bases are a match to TRBD2. With 4 bases clipped from V and 4 bases from J, the junction kept 12 bases outside the gene matches. CDR3 size: 18 residues. Germline V gene lookup returns CDR1 DFQATT and CDR2 SNEGSKA (reference sequence).

This clonotype showed up many times. V gene TRBV11-2 combines with J gene TRBJ2-7; TRBD1 matches 10 bases. Trimming cost V 2 bases and J 5 bases; bases outside gene matches: 6. The CDR3 contains 15 residues. Germline CDR1 and CDR2: SGHAT and FQNNGV. CDR3 sequence (DNA): TGTGCCAGCAGCTTACAGTGGACAGGGGGACACGAGCAGTACTTC. This encodes CASSLQWTGGHEQYF. Variable domain in full (rest from reference TRBV11-2 and TRBJ2-7): EAGVAQSPRYKIIEKRQSVAFWCNPISGHATLYWYQQILGQGPKLLIQFQNNGVVDDSQLPKDRFSAERLKGVDSTLKIQPAKLEDSAVYLCASSLQWTGGHEQYFGPGTRLTVT.

This clonotype came up many times. The chain employs TRBV6-1 and TRBJ2-5; perhaps TRBD1 as D (5 bases). The CDR3 is 16 amino acids. With 5 bases removed from V and 1 base from J, the gap between germline ends came to 17 bases. Germline V gene sequence: CDR1 MNHNS, CDR2 SASEGT. The CDR3 protein is CASSSLEHRFQETQYF. CDR3 DNA sequence: TGTGCCAGCAGTAGTTTGGAGCACAGGTTCCAAGAGACCCAGTACTTC.

This clonotype came up many times. The V gene is TRBV29-1, the J gene TRBJ2-7; the D is unclear. V was pared by 0 bases and J by 6 bases, with 6 bases between. The CDR3 runs to 11 residues. Germline V gene sequence: CDR1 SQVTM, CDR2 ANQGSEA. CDR3 sequence (DNA): TGCAGCGTTGAAGACTTTCCCGAGCAGTACTTC. Translating gives CSVEDFPEQYF.

The sample holds many counts of this clonotype. The chain uses TRBV20-1 and TRBJ1-2; 8 nucleotides agree with TRBD1. The CDR3 is 12 amino acids. CDR1 is DFQATT and CDR2 is SNEGSKA in the germline V gene (reference sequence). Trimming at V came to 8 bases and at J to 4 bases, leaving 6 bases not matched to a gene. The CDR3 loop reads CSTGTGGYGYTF. The CDR3 DNA follows: TGCAGTACCGGGACAGGTGGCTATGGCTACACCTTC.

This clonotype was counted a few times. DNA for the CDR3: TGTGCCAGCAGGAAACCAGGGTGGTCCTACAATGAGCAGTTCTTC. Translation gives CASRKPGWSYNEQFF. The rearrangement uses TRBV28 and TRBJ2-1; D may be TRBD1 (5 bases). The CDR3 runs 15 residues. Germline V gene lookup returns CDR1 MDHEN and CDR2 SYDVKM. V was trimmed by 6 bases and J by 1 base, leaving 13 bases between them.

V and J are TRBV27 and TRBJ1-1; no firm D call. The CDR3 consists of 13 residues. Trimming stripped 5 bases from V and 1 base from J, with 8 bases between. The germline V gene encodes CDR1 MNHEY and CDR2 SMNVEV (reference sequence). DNA of the CDR3: TGTGCCAGCAGTAAGGCAGGGAACACTGAAGCTTTCTTT. It encodes CASSKAGNTEAFF.

This clonotype was counted a few times. J is TRBJ1-1 and V is TRBV10-3; 7 nucleotides align to TRBD1. The J segment lost 0 bases and the V segment lost 6 bases, leaving 4 bases of the junction unmatched. The CDR3 runs 14 residues. The germline gives CDR1 ENHRY, CDR2 SYGVKD. The CDR3 DNA follows: TGTGCCATCAGGCAGACAGGGCTGAACACTGAAGCTTTCTTT. As protein: CAIRQTGLNTEAFF.

This clonotype was observed at least ten times. The chain carries TRBV12-3 or TRBV12-4 and TRBJ2-2; D ambiguous. The CDR3 runs to 10 residues. V was shortened by 6 bases and J by 7 bases, with 3 bases between the two germline ends. The CDR3 nucleotides are TGTGCCAGCAGCGGCGGGGAGCTGTTTTTT. It codes for CASSGGELFF.

The chain has TRBV19 and TRBJ1-6, with D maybe TRBD1 (6 bases). The CDR3 is made up of 14 amino acids. Per germline, CDR1 LNHDA and CDR2 SQIVND (reference sequence). The V and J ends lost 6 bases and 4 bases respectively, with 10 bases between them. The CDR3 region has the DNA TGTGCCAGTAGCGGAGGACAGTATAATTCACCCCTCCACTTT. It yields the protein CASSGGQYNSPLHF.

This clonotype was counted ten times or more. This chain joins TRBV2 and TRBJ1-1; D gene unclear. The CDR3 extends over 13 amino acids. V lost 5 bases and J lost 0, with 7 bases in between. CDR1 and CDR2 (germline): SNHLY, FYNNEI. The DNA of the CDR3 is TGTGCCAGCAGTTCGGACGTGAACACTGAAGCTTTCTTT. Its protein product is CASSSDVNTEAFF.

This clonotype was seen a handful of times. The chain links TRBV7-2 to TRBJ2-5, with D hard to call. Per the germline V gene, CDR1 is SGHTA and CDR2 is FQGNSA. Trimming took 5 bases from V and 2 from J, leaving 15 bases between them. The CDR3 has 15 residues. Here the CDR3 DNA reads TGTGCCAGCAGCCTCGGCGACTTGGGGCAAGAGACCCAGTACTTC. It yields the protein CASSLGDLGQETQYF.

This clonotype occurred a few times. The chain uses TRBV12-3 or TRBV12-4 and TRBJ2-2; 8 bases match TRBD2. V trimming: 6 bases; J trimming: 4 bases; junction bases outside the gene matches: 7. The CDR3 extends over 15 amino acids. This CDR3 reads CASSPTGGSTGELFF. CDR3 nucleotide sequence: TGTGCCAGCAGCCCGACGGGGGGGTCCACCGGGGAGCTGTTTTTT.

A word on this clonotype: At one boundary the junction diverges from the germline segment, which might be a read error. V is TRBV28 and J is TRBJ2-1, with unresolved D. The CDR3 length is 13 residues. Germline CDR1 and CDR2: MDHEN and SYDVKM. The CDR3 is CASTNSDGNEQLF. CDR3 DNA sequence: TGTGCCAGCACCAACAGCGACGGCAATGAGCAGCTCTTC. The full variable domain, its missing parts supplied by reference TRBV28 and TRBJ2-1, is DVKVTQSSRYLVKRTGEKVFLECVQDMDHENMFWYRQDPGLGLRLIYFSYDVKMKEKGDIPEGYSVSREKKERFSLILESASTNQTSMYLCASTNSDGNEQLFGPGTRLTVL.

This clonotype was seen more than once but under ten times. CDR3: CASSHTPPREQYF. In DNA form, the CDR3 reads TGTGCCAGTAGTCATACCCCTCCTCGGGAGCAGTACTTC. The rearrangement links TRBV19 to TRBJ2-7; no reliable D call. There are 13 residues in the CDR3. Trimming removed 5 bases from V and 7 bases from J, with 15 bases in between. Germline loops: CDR1 LNHDA, CDR2 SQIVND (reference sequence).

In DNA, the CDR3 is TGTGCCAGCAACCCCCAGGCCCCGAACACCGGGGAGCTGTTTTTT. Encoded protein: CASNPQAPNTGELFF. This sequence joins TRBV6-1 and TRBJ2-2; the D is unclear. Germline values: CDR1 MNHNS, CDR2 SASEGT. The length of the CDR3 is 15 residues. V was pared by 7 bases and J by 0 bases, with 12 bases between.

This chain joins TRBV6-2 or TRBV6-3 and TRBJ2-3; 7 bases align to TRBD1. The CDR3 is made up of 14 amino acids. V lost 7 bases, J lost 4 bases, and 8 bases stayed unmatched. Germline-derived CDR1 and CDR2 are MNHEY and SVGEGT. The CDR3 DNA reads TGTGCCAGCACCTTGACAGGGAAGGCAGATACGCAGTATTTT. Protein product: CASTLTGKADTQYF.

This clonotype has ten or more counts. The chain links TRBV7-2 to TRBJ2-7, with 9 bases fitting TRBD1. This CDR3 has 15 residues. Losses at the gene ends were 1 base for V and 2 bases for J; bases not matched to a gene: 3. In germline, CDR1 is SGHTA, CDR2 FQGNSA. The CDR3 protein is CASSLDGTGTYEQYF. The CDR3 DNA follows: TGTGCCAGCAGCTTAGACGGGACAGGGACCTACGAGCAGTACTTC. The whole variable domain, filled in from reference TRBV7-2 and TRBJ2-7, reads GAGVSQSPSNKVTEKGKDVELRCDPISGHTALYWYRQSLGQGLEFLIYFQGNSAPDKSGLPSDRFSAERTGGSVSTLTIQRTQQEDSAVYLCASSLDGTGTYEQYFGPGTRLTVT.

The CDR3 nucleotides read TGTGCCAGCAGTCCGGGGGGGAGCGGGTGGAACACCGGGGAGCTGTTTTTT. It translates to CASSPGGSGWNTGELFF. The genes are TRBV6-1 and TRBJ2-2, with 8 bases identical to TRBD2. With V trimmed by 5 bases and J by 1 base, 9 bases remained unmatched. Germline-derived CDR1 and CDR2 are MNHNS and SASEGT. The CDR3 is made up of 17 amino acids.

For this clonotype: One base away lies a much larger clone, so this may be a sequencing read error. The chain has TRBV10-3 and TRBJ2-5, with D possibly TRBD1 on 5 matching bases. Germline values: CDR1 ENHRY, CDR2 SYGVKD. The CDR3 sequence is 12 residues long. As DNA, the CDR3 is TGTGCCATCAGTGACAGGGAAGAGACCCAGCACTTC. It encodes CAISDREETQHF.

This clonotype was observed at least ten times. The rearrangement joins TRBV28 to TRBJ1-5; 7 bases align to TRBD1. From germline, CDR1 is MDHEN and CDR2 SYDVKM. This CDR3 region has 15 residues. Unmatched junction bases numbered 5, after V lost 2 bases and J lost 4 bases. CDR3 bases: TGTGCCAGCAGTTTACCAGGGGGTTGGAATCAGCCCCAGCATTTT. Translated, it gives CASSLPGGWNQPQHF.

V gene TRBV6-1 combines with J gene TRBJ2-2; D may be TRBD2 (6 bases). The V gene's germline CDR1 is MNHNS and CDR2 SASEGT. The V end was cut by 2 bases, the J end by 9 bases, with 16 bases between. The CDR3 has 15 residues. CDR3 in amino acids: CASSERLGVGRELFF. CDR3 DNA: TGTGCCAGCAGTGAACGACTAGGGGTTGGGCGGGAGCTGTTTTTT.

In its sample, this clonotype was seen a few times. The chain links TRBV24-1 to TRBJ2-2; TRBD1 might be the D (5 bases). This CDR3 region has 13 residues. Deletions cut 7 bases from V and 3 bases from J, with 8 bases between. Germline V gene data show CDR1 as KGHDR and CDR2 as SFDVKD. The CDR3 DNA reads as TGTGCCACCAGCAGGGAATACACCGGGGAGCTGTTTTTT. Its translation: CATSREYTGELFF.

This clonotype occurred a few times. The gene calls are TRBV15 and TRBJ2-4; D is undetermined. CDR3 length equals 13 residues. Germline lookup yields CDR1 LNHNV and CDR2 YYDKDF (reference sequence). V dropped 0 bases and J dropped 8 bases, with 8 bases sitting between them. In nucleotides, the CDR3 is TGTGCCACCAGCAGAGATCCCCCCGACATTCAGTACTTC. Its protein product is CATSRDPPDIQYF. Based on the CDR3 plus reference TRBV15 and TRBJ2-4, the full variable domain is DAMVIQNPRYQVTQFGKPVTLSCSQTLNHNVMYWYQQKSSQAPKLLFHYYDKDFNNEADTPDNFQSRRPNTSFCFLDIRSPGLGDTAMYLCATSRDPPDIQYFGAGTRLSVL.

Only a few counts were recorded for this clonotype. The gene calls are TRBV28 and TRBJ2-3, with 9 nucleotides matching TRBD1. Germline trimming cut 8 bases from V and 0 bases from J; bases unmatched to any gene: 6. The CDR3 consists of 15 residues. Germline V gene lookup returns CDR1 MDHEN and CDR2 SYDVKM. CDR3 loop: CASGRQGVSTDTQYF. The DNA for the CDR3 is TGTGCCAGCGGGCGACAGGGGGTCAGCACAGATACGCAGTATTTT.

As for this clonotype: This may stem from a read error, because a much larger clone lies one nucleotide away. The chain joins TRBV28 to TRBJ1-1; D is undetermined. The CDR3 contains 13 residues. The V gene's germline CDR1 is MDHEN and CDR2 SYDVKM. CDR3 loop: CASSLLGNTEALF. CDR3 bases: TGTGCCAGCAGTTTACTCGGGAACACTGAAGCTCTCTTT.

The chain has TRBV5-1 and TRBJ1-5, with D possibly matching TRBD1 (5 bases). CDR1 and CDR2 from the germline V gene are SGHRS and YFSETQ. Trimming pared 0 bases from V and 7 bases from J, leaving 14 bases between. The CDR3 has 15 residues. This CDR3 reads CASSLDFRVGQPQHF. The CDR3 coding sequence is TGCGCCAGCAGCTTGGATTTCAGGGTAGGGCAGCCCCAGCATTTT.

As for this clonotype: Since a much larger clone is just one base distant, this may be a read error. The V call is TRBV6-1, the J call TRBJ1-6; D might be TRBD1 (5 bases). There are 15 residues in the CDR3. CDR1 is MNHNS, CDR2 SASEGT, per germline. The CDR3 is CVSTSPGTANSPLHF. CDR3 coding DNA: TGTGTCAGCACTTCACCCGGGACGGCTAATTCACCCCTCCACTTT.

The rearrangement uses TRBV3-1 and TRBJ1-1; 8 bases line up with TRBD1. Germline CDR1 is LGHDT and CDR2 is YNNKEL (reference sequence). This CDR3 spans 14 amino acids. Unmatched junction bases numbered 3, after V lost 3 bases and J lost 3 bases. CDR3 loop: CASSQQQGDTEAFF. The CDR3 nucleotides are TGTGCCAGCAGCCAGCAACAGGGGGACACTGAAGCTTTCTTT. Full variable domain (outside the CDR3, taken from reference TRBV3-1 and TRBJ1-1): DTAVSQTPKYLVTQMGNDKSIKCEQNLGHDTMYWYKQDSKKFLKIMFSYNNKELIINETVPNRFSPKSPDKAHLNLHINSLELGDSAVYFCASSQQQGDTEAFFGQGTRLTVV.